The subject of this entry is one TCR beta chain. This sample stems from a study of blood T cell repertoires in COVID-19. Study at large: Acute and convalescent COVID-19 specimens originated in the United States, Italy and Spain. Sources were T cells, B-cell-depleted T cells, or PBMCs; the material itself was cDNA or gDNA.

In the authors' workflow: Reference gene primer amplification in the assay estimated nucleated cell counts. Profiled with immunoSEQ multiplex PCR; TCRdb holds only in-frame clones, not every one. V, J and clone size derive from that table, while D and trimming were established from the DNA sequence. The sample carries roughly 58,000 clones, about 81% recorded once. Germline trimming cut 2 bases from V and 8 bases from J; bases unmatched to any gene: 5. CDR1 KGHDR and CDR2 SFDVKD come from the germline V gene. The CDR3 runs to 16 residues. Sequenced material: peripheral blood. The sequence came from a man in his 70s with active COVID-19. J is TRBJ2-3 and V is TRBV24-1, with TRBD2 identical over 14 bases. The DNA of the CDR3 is TGTGCCACCAGTGATTCTACGGGACTAGCGGGAGTTACGCAGTATTTT. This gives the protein CATSDSTGLAGVTQYF.